This T cell receptor (beta chain) was observed in a study of regulatory dendritic cells for organ transplantation listed by TCRdb under 2017. Regarding the study in general: The TCRbeta repertoires of sorted naive and memory CD4+ and CD8+ T cells were sequenced before and after allostimulation with regulatory or mature dendritic cells. General study outcomes and caveats: Sequencing was done in only a couple of subjects, and the authors reported considerable heterogeneity between individuals in the alloreactive memory CD8+ T cell pool. Highly diverse repertoires were observed in naive CD4+ and CD8+ T cells, whereas lower diversity was observed in memory cells, and the most oligoclonal repertoires were found in memory CD8+ cells. In both subjects, allostimulation led to expansion of memory CD8+ clones, though the expansion induced by regulatory dendritic cells appeared to be more limited than that induced by mature dendritic cells. Among the resting subsets, memory CD8+ T cells contained the most alloreactive TCR clonotypes.

Comments on this clone: Its antigen remains undetermined. Mismatch with germline at one junction end may stem from a read error.

A multiplexed two-step PCR with Vbeta-specific forward primers and Jbeta-specific reverse primers was used to amplify the TCRbeta CDR3 regions. Through the immunoSEQ service, TCRbeta libraries were sequenced on an Illumina instrument. In the paper's pipeline: IMGT annotation was used to assign V, D and J genes, and synthetic CDR3 analogues were used to correct the counts for multiplex PCR bias. In the immunoSEQ Analyzer, repertoire clonality was calculated as one minus the normalized Shannon entropy. Clonal expansion was defined using Fisher's exact test with Benjamini-Hochberg false discovery rate control and a two-tailed threshold of P<0.01. The immuneACCESS repertoire file appears here via TCRdb, limited to in-frame rearrangements. These files lack a portion of the clones; in checked studies, under half of the deficit traces to unresolved V genes, and the cause of the others is not known. The DNA was the basis for D and trimming; V, J and clone size are from that table. The sample table lists roughly 5,700 clones, under 75% of them with a count of one. The top ten clonotypes cover roughly 10% of the sample.

The germline V gene (reference sequence) yields SSHAT for CDR1 and FNYEAQ for CDR2. The CDR3, cysteine through phenylalanine, is 14 amino acids long. This entry keeps only the CDR3 DNA: 42 bases, framed from base 1. FACS was used to sort naive T cells as CD45RA+ cells and memory T cells as CD45RO+ CD4+ or CD8+ cells. T cells for TCR sequencing came from two healthy control subjects. Sorted T cell subsets that were not stimulated were used as baseline controls for the mixed lymphocyte reactions. The Qiagen DNeasy Blood & Tissue Kit was used for extraction of genomic DNA. The receptor's source is a human donor in good health. Sequencing was carried out using memory CD8+ T cells from blood. The cell subset or site label of this sample denotes: CD45RO+ memory T cells. The rearranged segments are TRBV7-7 and TRBJ2-1; the D gene is perhaps TRBD2, from 5 matching bases. CDR3 loop: CASSLEVTSNEQFF. The nucleotides read TGTGCCAGCAGTTTAGAGGTCACTAGCAATGAGCAGTTCTTC.